The next 4 T cell receptor beta chains were all read from a single sample in a study of control samples from healthy donors and cancer patients. The assay was immunoSEQ multiplex PCR, and TCRdb's table has in-frame clones only and misses some. The table has 40,000 or so clones, 65% to 85% seen once. The sample comprised PBMCs. These receptors were taken from a woman aged 55-70 years with lung cancer.

The gene calls are TRBV5-1 and TRBJ2-3; D gene ambiguous. V lost 4 bases and J 0 bases, leaving 6 bases between the germline ends. The V gene's germline CDR1 is SGHRS and CDR2 YFSETQ. The CDR3 loop spans 13 amino acids. The CDR3 sequence: CASSSTSTDTQYF. In DNA form, the CDR3 reads TGCGCCAGCAGCAGCACTAGCACAGATACGCAGTATTTT.

This clone has more than one count but fewer than ten. The CDR3: CASSYSGREAFF. The CDR3 nucleotides are TGTGCCAGCAGTTACTCGGGACGTGAAGCTTTCTTT. This sequence joins TRBV6-5 and TRBJ1-1; D possibly corresponds to TRBD1 (5 bases). The germline V gene has CDR1 MNHEY and CDR2 SVGAGI. The CDR3 runs to 12 residues. The V gene lost 0 bases and the J gene lost 7 bases, with 6 bases spanning the gap.

This chain connects TRBV6-2 or TRBV6-3 to TRBJ2-5; 10 nucleotides agree with TRBD1. This CDR3 region has 15 residues. Germline assignment: CDR1 MNHEY and CDR2 SVGEGT. V trimming: 6 bases; J trimming: 0 bases; junction bases outside the gene matches: 4. Here the CDR3 DNA reads TGTGCCAGCAGCCCCGGGACAGGGGACCAAGAGACCCAGTACTTC. As protein: CASSPGTGDQETQYF.

The chain employs TRBV7-8 and TRBJ2-3; the D is unclear. The CDR3 extends over 15 amino acids. Trimming removed 4 bases from V and 4 bases from J, with 15 bases in between. Germline V gene lookup returns CDR1 SGHVS and CDR2 FQNEAQ. The CDR3 sequence: CASSWRTRSADTQYF. CDR3 DNA: TGTGCCAGCAGCTGGCGGACCCGGTCGGCAGATACGCAGTATTTT.